This T cell receptor beta chain was sequenced during a study of brain T cells in children with intractable seizures. Germline V CDR1 and CDR2: SGDLS, YYNGEE. The CDR3 runs 13 residues. V lost 0 bases to trimming and J lost 0 bases, with 2 bases between them. Surgery cases with the highest brain T cell transcript signatures were chosen for sequencing. Profiling relied on immunoSEQ multiplex PCR, and the TCRdb table lists in-frame clones only, not all of them. The sample includes around 70,000 clones, around 93% of them seen just once. This sequence originates from a boy younger than two with tuberous sclerosis and intractable seizures. The sample in question was peripheral blood, obtained at surgery. The chain has TRBV9 and TRBJ2-3; D call uncertain. CDR3 coding DNA: TGTGCCAGCAGCGTAGTCAGCACAGATACGCAGTATTTT. It codes for CASSVVSTDTQYF.